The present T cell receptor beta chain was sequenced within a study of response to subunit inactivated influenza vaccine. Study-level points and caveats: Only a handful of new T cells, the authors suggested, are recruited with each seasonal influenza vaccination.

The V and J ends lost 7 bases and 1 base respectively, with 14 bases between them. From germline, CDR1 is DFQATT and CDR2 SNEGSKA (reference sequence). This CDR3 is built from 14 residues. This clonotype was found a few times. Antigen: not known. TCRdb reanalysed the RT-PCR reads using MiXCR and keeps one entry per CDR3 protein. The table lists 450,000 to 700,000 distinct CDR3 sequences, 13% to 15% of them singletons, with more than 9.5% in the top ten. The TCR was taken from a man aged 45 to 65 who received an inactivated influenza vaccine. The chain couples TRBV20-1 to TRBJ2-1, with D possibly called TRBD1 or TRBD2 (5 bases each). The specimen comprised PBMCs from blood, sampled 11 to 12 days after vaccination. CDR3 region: CSVPGTRSYNEQFF. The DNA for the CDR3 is TGCAGTGTCCCCGGGACCCGATCCTACAATGAGCAGTTCTTC.